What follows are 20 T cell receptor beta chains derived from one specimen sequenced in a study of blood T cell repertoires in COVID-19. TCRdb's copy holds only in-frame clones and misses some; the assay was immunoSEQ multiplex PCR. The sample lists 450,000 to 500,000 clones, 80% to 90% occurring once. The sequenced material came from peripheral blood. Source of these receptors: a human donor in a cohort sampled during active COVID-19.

The chain's CDR3 is CASGSQGIQYF. The CDR3 DNA is TGTGCCAGCGGCTCCCAGGGCATTCAGTACTTC. The chain joins TRBV6-5 to TRBJ2-4; D possibly corresponds to TRBD1 (5 bases). The CDR3 has 11 amino acids. V lost 8 bases, J lost 9 bases, and 11 bases lay in between. The germline V gene encodes CDR1 MNHEY and CDR2 SVGAGI.

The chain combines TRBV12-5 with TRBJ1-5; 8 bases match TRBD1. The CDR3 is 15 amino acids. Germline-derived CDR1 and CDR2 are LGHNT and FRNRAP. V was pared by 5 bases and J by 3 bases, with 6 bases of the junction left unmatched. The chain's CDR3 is CASGHGQGFNQPQHF. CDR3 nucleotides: TGTGCTAGTGGTCATGGACAGGGCTTCAATCAGCCCCAGCATTTT.

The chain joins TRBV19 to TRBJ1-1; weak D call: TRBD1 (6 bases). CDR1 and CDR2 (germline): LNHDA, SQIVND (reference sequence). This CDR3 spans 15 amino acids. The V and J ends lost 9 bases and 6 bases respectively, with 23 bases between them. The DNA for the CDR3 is TGTGCCAGCGGCGAACAGGGTGTGATATTCGCTGAAGCTTTCTTT. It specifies CASGEQGVIFAEAFF. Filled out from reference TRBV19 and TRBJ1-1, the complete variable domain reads DGGITQSPKYLFRKEGQNVTLSCEQNLNHDAMYWYRQDPGQGLRLIYYSQIVNDFQKGDIAEGYSVSREKKESFPLTVTSAQKNPTAFYLCASGEQGVIFAEAFFGQGTRLTVV.

The CDR3 here is CASSPTGVPYEQYF. In DNA, the CDR3 is TGTGCCAGCTCCCCTACGGGGGTCCCCTACGAGCAGTACTTC. The chain couples TRBV19 to TRBJ2-7; the D gene is possibly TRBD2 (6 bases). V was clipped by 9 bases and J by 2 bases, with 17 bases between them. Germline V gene sequence: CDR1 LNHDA, CDR2 SQIVND (reference sequence). This CDR3 contains 14 residues.

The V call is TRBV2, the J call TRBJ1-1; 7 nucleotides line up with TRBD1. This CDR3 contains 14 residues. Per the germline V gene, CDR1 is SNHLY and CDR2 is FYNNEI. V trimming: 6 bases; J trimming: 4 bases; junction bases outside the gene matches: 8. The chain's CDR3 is CASRVRGLVTEAFF. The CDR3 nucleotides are TGTGCCAGCAGGGTAAGGGGGCTGGTCACTGAAGCTTTCTTT.

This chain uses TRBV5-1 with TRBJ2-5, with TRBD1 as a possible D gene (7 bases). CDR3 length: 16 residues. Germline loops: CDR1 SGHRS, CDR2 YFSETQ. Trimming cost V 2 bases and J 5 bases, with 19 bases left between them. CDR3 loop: CASSFSGGGRGETQYF. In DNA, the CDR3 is TGCGCCAGCAGCTTTTCAGGGGGAGGAAGAGGGGAGACCCAGTACTTC.

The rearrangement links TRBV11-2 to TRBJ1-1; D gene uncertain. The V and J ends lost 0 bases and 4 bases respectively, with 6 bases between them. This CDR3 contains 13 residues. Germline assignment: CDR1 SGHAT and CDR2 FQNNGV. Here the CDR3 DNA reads TGTGCCAGCAGCTTAGACTCGAGCACTGAAGCTTTCTTT. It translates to CASSLDSSTEAFF.

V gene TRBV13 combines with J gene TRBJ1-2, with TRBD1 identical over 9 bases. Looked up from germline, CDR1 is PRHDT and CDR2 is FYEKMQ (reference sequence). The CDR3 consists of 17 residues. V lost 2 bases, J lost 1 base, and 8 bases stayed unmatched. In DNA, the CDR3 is TGTGCCAGCAGCTTAACCCCCGGGACAGGGTATAACTATGGCTACACCTTC. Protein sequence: CASSLTPGTGYNYGYTF.

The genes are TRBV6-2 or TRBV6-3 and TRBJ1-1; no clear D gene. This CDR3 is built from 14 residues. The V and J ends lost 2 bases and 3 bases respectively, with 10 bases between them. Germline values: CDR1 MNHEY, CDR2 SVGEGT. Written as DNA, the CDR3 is TGTGCCAGCAGTTACGACTCCAGCTACACTGAAGCTTTCTTT. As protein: CASSYDSSYTEAFF.

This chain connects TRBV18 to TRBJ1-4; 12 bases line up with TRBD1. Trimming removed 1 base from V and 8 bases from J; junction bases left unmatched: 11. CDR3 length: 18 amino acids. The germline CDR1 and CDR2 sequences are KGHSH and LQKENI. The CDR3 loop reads CASSPRTGTGGDQEKLFF. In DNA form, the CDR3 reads TGTGCCAGCTCACCACGGACGGGGACAGGGGGCGATCAGGAAAAACTGTTTTTT.

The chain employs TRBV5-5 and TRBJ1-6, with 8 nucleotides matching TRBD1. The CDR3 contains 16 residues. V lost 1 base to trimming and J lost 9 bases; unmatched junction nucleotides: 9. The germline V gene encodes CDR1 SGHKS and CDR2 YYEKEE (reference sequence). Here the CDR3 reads CASSLQETGVGSPLHF. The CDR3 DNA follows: TGTGCCAGCAGCTTGCAAGAGACAGGGGTTGGTTCACCCCTCCACTTT.

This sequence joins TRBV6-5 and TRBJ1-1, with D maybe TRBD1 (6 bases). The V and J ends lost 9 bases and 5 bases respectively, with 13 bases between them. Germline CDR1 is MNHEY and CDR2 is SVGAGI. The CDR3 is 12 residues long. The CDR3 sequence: CASNRVQTEAFF. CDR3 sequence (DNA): TGTGCCAGTAACAGGGTACAAACTGAAGCTTTCTTT.

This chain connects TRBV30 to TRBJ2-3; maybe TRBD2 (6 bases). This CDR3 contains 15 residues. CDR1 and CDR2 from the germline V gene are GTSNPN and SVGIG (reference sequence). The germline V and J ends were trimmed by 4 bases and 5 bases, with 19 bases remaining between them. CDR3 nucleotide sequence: TGTGCCTGGATTCGGGAGAGGGGACTGGGAGATACGCAGTATTTT. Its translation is CAWIRERGLGDTQYF.

CDR3 amino acids: CASGGLDYGYTF. The CDR3 region has the DNA TGTGCCTCAGGGGGACTGGACTATGGCTACACCTTC. The gene calls are TRBV25-1 and TRBJ1-2; 7 positions match TRBD1. Germline assignment: CDR1 MGHDK and CDR2 SYGVNS. This CDR3 is 12 amino acids long. The junction had 6 bases not matched to a gene; V was cut back by 11 bases and J by 3 bases.

The CDR3 loop is CASSSSGTGVEKLFF. Here the CDR3 DNA reads TGCGCCAGCAGCTCATCGGGGACAGGTGTTGAAAAACTGTTTTTT. The V gene is TRBV5-1, the J gene TRBJ1-4, with 8 bases fitting TRBD1. This CDR3 is 15 amino acids long. The V gene's germline CDR1 is SGHRS and CDR2 YFSETQ. V dropped 3 bases and J dropped 7; count of bases not matched to a gene: 8.

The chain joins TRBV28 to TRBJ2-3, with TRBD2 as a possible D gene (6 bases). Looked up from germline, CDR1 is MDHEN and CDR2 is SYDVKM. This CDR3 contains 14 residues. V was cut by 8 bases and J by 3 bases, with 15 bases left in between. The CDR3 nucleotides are TGTGCCAGCGGCCGGGAGCTAGGGACAGATACGCAGTATTTT. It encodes CASGRELGTDTQYF. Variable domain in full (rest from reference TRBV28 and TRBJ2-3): DVKVTQSSRYLVKRTGEKVFLECVQDMDHENMFWYRQDPGLGLRLIYFSYDVKMKEKGDIPEGYSVSREKKERFSLILESASTNQTSMYLCASGRELGTDTQYFGPGTRLTVL.

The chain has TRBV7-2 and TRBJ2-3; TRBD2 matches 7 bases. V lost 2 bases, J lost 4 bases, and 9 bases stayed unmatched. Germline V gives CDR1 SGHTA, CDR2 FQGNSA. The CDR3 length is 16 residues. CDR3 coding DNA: TGTGCCAGCAGCTTAACAGGCGGGAGTAGCCCAGATACGCAGTATTTT. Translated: CASSLTGGSSPDTQYF.

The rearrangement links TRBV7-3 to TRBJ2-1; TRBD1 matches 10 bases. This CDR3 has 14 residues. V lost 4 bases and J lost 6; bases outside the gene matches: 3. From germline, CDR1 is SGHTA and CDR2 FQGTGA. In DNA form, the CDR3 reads TGTGCCAGCAGCTCGGACAGGGGGATCAATGAGCAGTTCTTC. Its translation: CASSSDRGINEQFF.

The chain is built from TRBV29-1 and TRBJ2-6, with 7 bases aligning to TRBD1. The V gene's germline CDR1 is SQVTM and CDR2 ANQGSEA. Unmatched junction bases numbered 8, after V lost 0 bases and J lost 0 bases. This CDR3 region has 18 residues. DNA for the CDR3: TGCAGCGTTGAAGATTGGATAGGGGGCCCCTCTGGGGCCAACGTCCTGACTTTC. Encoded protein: CSVEDWIGGPSGANVLTF.

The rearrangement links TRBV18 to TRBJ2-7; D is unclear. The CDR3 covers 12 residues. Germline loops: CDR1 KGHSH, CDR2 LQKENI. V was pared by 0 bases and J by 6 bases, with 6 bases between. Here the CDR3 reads CASSPPSREQYF. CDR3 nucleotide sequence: TGTGCCAGCTCACCACCCAGTCGCGAGCAGTACTTC.